This T cell receptor beta chain was observed in a study of Ad26.COV2.S vaccination and SARS-CoV-2 variants. Measured with immunoSEQ multiplex PCR; TCRdb has only the in-frame clones, and not every one. The data show 300,000 to 450,000 clones, about 92% seen once. The germline gives CDR1 SNHLY, CDR2 FYNNEI. CDR3 size: 14 residues. The V gene end was trimmed by 6 bases and the J gene end by 15 bases; junction bases not matched to a gene: 14. This chain uses TRBV2 with TRBJ2-1; 10 bases fit TRBD1. The sequence was collected from a human donor who had recovered from COVID-19. Material: peripheral blood, obtained after recovery from COVID-19. The CDR3 DNA sequence: TGTGCCAGCAGCGATGACAGGGGGCTCTCCTCGGGGTTCTTC. The encoded protein is CASSDDRGLSSGFF.